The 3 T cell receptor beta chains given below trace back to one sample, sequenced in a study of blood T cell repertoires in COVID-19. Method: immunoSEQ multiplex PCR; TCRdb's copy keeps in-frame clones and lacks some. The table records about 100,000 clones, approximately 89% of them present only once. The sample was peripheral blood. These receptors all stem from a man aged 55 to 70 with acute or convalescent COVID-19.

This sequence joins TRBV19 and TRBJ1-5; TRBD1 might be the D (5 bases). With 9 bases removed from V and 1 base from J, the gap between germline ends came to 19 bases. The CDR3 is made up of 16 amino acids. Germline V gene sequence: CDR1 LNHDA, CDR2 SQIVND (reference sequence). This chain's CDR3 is CASRPVLQGSNQPQHF. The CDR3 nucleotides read TGTGCCAGCAGGCCAGTCCTCCAGGGAAGCAATCAGCCCCAGCATTTT.

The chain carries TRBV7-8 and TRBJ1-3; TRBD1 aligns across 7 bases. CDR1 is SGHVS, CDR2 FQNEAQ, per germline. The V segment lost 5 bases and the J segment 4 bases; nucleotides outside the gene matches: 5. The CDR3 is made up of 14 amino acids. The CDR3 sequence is CASSPGGWGNTIYF. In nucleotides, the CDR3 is TGTGCCAGCAGCCCAGGGGGGTGGGGAAACACCATATATTTT. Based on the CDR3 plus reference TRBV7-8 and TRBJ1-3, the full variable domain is GAGVSQSPRYKVAKRGQDVALRCDPISGHVSLFWYQQALGQGPEFLTYFQNEAQLDKSGLPSDRFFAERPEGSVSTLKIQRTQQEDSAVYLCASSPGGWGNTIYFGEGSWLTVV.

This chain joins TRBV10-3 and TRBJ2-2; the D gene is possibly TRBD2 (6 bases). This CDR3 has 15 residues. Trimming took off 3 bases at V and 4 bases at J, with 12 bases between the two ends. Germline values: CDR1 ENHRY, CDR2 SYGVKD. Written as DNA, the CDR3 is TGTGCCATCAGTGAACTAGCCGCAACCACCGGGGAGCTGTTTTTT. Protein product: CAISELAATTGELFF.